A selection of T cell receptor beta chains follows, all from one sample in a study of cytomegalovirus exposure and HLA in healthy donors. The method was immunoSEQ multiplex PCR; TCRdb's version includes in-frame clones alone and lacks a portion of them. Among about 120,000 clones listed, 81% were seen once. Sequencing was done on a sample of PBMCs. The source of these receptors is a man between 18 and 35 years old in good health and CMV-seropositive. Each CDR3 is given with its conserved first and last residue. Each record gives: J gene, clone size, D gene, V gene, CDR3 DNA, CDR3 protein. The D gene is left open where the match is weak. Size is omitted from some rows. Given values are once, few, many or a class for expanded clones.

TRBJ1-1 | NA | NA | TRBV19 | TGTGCCAGTAGTATAGAACAGGGCACTGAAGCTTTCTTT | CASSIEQGTEAFF
TRBJ1-1 | NA | TRBD1 | TRBV27 | TGTGCCAGCACCGAGACAGGGGGCACTGAAGCTTTCTTT | CASTETGGTEAFF
TRBJ2-7 | NA | NA | TRBV29-1 | TGCAGCGTCGCCACGGACAGATCTTACGAGCAGTACTTC | CSVATDRSYEQYF
TRBJ2-1 | NA | NA | TRBV5-1 | TGCGCCAGCAGCGGAGACTACCCCGGAGGCAATGAGCAGTTCTTC | CASSGDYPGGNEQFF
TRBJ1-5 | once | NA | TRBV6-1 | TGTGCCAGCAGTTTAGGAGGGGTTTGGGGTCAGCCCCAGCATTTT | CASSLGGVWGQPQHF
TRBJ1-2 | NA | TRBD1 | TRBV10-3 | TGTGCCATCAGTGGAGGTGGGACAGGGCGTGGCTACACCTTC | CAISGGGTGRGYTF
TRBJ1-2 | NA | TRBD1 | TRBV5-8 | TGTGCCAGCAGCCCCAGGGACAGAAACTATGGCTACACCTTC | CASSPRDRNYGYTF
TRBJ1-2 | NA | TRBD1 | TRBV7-2 | TGTGCCAGCAGCTTAGAGGGGACAGTCTATGGCTACACCTTC | CASSLEGTVYGYTF
TRBJ1-2 | NA | TRBD1 | TRBV19 | TGTGCCAGTAGTATAGATATGGACAGGGACCACGGCTACACCTTC | CASSIDMDRDHGYTF
TRBJ2-2 | NA | NA | TRBV5-1 | TGCGCCAGCAGCCCTACCGTATCGGACACCGGGGAGCTGTTTTTT | CASSPTVSDTGELFF
TRBJ2-2 | NA | TRBD1 | TRBV19 | TGTGCCAGTAGTTCCCGACAGGGGAACACCGGGGAGCTGTTTTTT | CASSSRQGNTGELFF
TRBJ1-5 | NA | TRBD1 | TRBV15 | TGTGCCACCAGCAGCTTAGTCCGGGACAGGGTAGACCCCCAGCATTTT | CATSSLVRDRVDPQHF
TRBJ1-1 | NA | NA | TRBV30 | TGTGCCTGGAGTGTATCGGGGGTGAACACTGAAGCTTTCTTT | CAWSVSGVNTEAFF
TRBJ2-3 | NA | NA | TRBV7-9 | TGTGCCAGCAGCCAGTCGTCGGGAGCCGGAGATACGCAGTATTTT | CASSQSSGAGDTQYF
TRBJ2-3 | NA | NA | TRBV7-2 | TGTGCCAGCAGCTCAACTGGCGGGGTGGGTTCAGATACGCAGTATTTT | CASSSTGGVGSDTQYF
TRBJ1-3 | NA | NA | TRBV10-1 | TGCGCCAACGGACAGTTCAATTCTGGAAACACCATATATTTT | CANGQFNSGNTIYF
TRBJ2-2 | few | TRBD1 | TRBV30 | TGTGCCTGGACCCTCGGGACAGCCGGGGAGCTGTTTTTT | CAWTLGTAGELFF
TRBJ2-7 | once | NA | TRBV5-4 | TGTGCCAGCAGCACGGGACTGACAGCCTACGAGCAGTACTTC | CASSTGLTAYEQYF
TRBJ1-6 | NA | NA | TRBV30 | TGTGCCTGGAGTGTACCGGTCCATTCACCCCTCCACTTT | CAWSVPVHSPLHF
TRBJ2-5 | NA | NA | TRBV7-9 | TGTGCCAGCACCGAAGATCCCGGGACCCAGTACTTC | CASTEDPGTQYF
TRBJ1-6 | NA | NA | TRBV4-3 | TGCGCCAGCAGCCAAGGAGTGAGTTCACCCCTCCACTTT | CASSQGVSSPLHF
TRBJ2-1 | few | NA | TRBV25-1 | TGTGCCAGCAGTGGCGGGACAGCTTTGTTTGAGCAGTTCTTC | CASSGGTALFEQFF
TRBJ2-2 | once | NA | TRBV19 | TGTGCCGCTAGTGGCGGGATAAACACCGGGGAGCTGTTTTTT | CAASGGINTGELFF
TRBJ2-5 | once | NA | TRBV5-1 | TGCGCCAGCAGCCGCATCGCGGAGACCCAGTACTTC | CASSRIAETQYF
TRBJ2-7 | NA | TRBD2 | TRBV19 | TGTGCCAGTAGTATAAGTTCGGCGGGAGGGCCCCACGAGCAGTACTTC | CASSISSAGGPHEQYF
TRBJ1-1 | NA | TRBD1 | TRBV19 | TGTGCCAGTAGTATCGGGACAGGGGAGTCGGGGACTGAAGCTTTCTTT | CASSIGTGESGTEAFF
TRBJ1-2 | NA | TRBD1 | TRBV15 | TGTGCCACCAGCAGAGGGGACAGCTCTAACTATGGCTACACCTTC | CATSRGDSSNYGYTF
TRBJ2-1 | NA | TRBD2 | TRBV5-1 | TGCGCCAGCAGCCCAGCGGGAGCTCCCTACAATGAGCAGTTCTTC | CASSPAGAPYNEQFF
TRBJ1-2 | once | NA | TRBV21-1 | TGTGCCAGCAGCAAAACACAGGGGGATTATGGCTACACCTTC | CASSKTQGDYGYTF
TRBJ2-7 | NA | TRBD1 | TRBV29-1 | TGCAGCGTTGCGGGGACAGGGCTGGACTACGAGCAGTACTTC | CSVAGTGLDYEQYF
TRBJ1-2 | once | NA | TRBV6-5 | TGTGCCAGCAACCCCGGGGTAGGGGGGGGTGGCTACACCTTC | CASNPGVGGGGYTF
TRBJ2-3 | NA | TRBD1 | TRBV7-9 | TGTGCCAGCAGCCCGTTACAGGGGCCAGATACGCAGTATTTT | CASSPLQGPDTQYF
TRBJ2-3 | NA | TRBD2 | TRBV5-1 | TGCGCCAGCAGCTTGTCTAGCGGGCGCACAGATACGCAGTATTTT | CASSLSSGRTDTQYF
TRBJ1-5 | NA | TRBD1 | TRBV11-2 | TGTGCCAGCAGCTACGGACAGGGGCCGAATCAGCCCCAGCATTTT | CASSYGQGPNQPQHF
TRBJ2-3 | NA | NA | TRBV27 | TGTGCCAGCAGTTCGCCTAAGTCTTTTGATACGCAGTATTTT | CASSSPKSFDTQYF
TRBJ2-2 | once | NA | TRBV7-9 | TGTGCCAGCAGCCGGGGACAGAACACCGGGGAGCTGTTTTTT | CASSRGQNTGELFF
TRBJ1-1 | once | NA | TRBV6-5 | TGTGCCAGCAGTTACTCGACAGACAGTACTGAAGCTTTCTTT | CASSYSTDSTEAFF
TRBJ2-3 | NA | NA | TRBV7-2 | TGTGCCAGCAGCCCCCCCATGAGCGATACGCAGTATTTT | CASSPPMSDTQYF
TRBJ1-2 | NA | TRBD1 | TRBV11-2 | TGTGCCAGCAGCCTACAGGGGTATGGCTACACCTTC | CASSLQGYGYTF
TRBJ2-5 | NA | TRBD2 | TRBV7-6 | TGTGCCAGCAGCTTTATTCCCGGCGGACTAGCGGGAGGATCCCAAGAGACCCAGTACTTC | CASSFIPGGLAGGSQETQYF
TRBJ1-1 | NA | NA | TRBV11-2 | TGTGCCAGCAGCTTAGATCACAAGATTGAAGCTTTCTTT | CASSLDHKIEAFF
TRBJ2-1 | once | NA | TRBV15 | TGTGCCACCAGCAGAGATCGCACAGATGGGCAGTTCTTC | CATSRDRTDGQFF
TRBJ1-6 | once | TRBD1 | TRBV10-1 | TGCGCCAGCAGCAACAGGGGGTCGCGCTCGGCCCTCCACTTT | CASSNRGSRSALHF
TRBJ1-1 | NA | TRBD1 | TRBV19 | TGTGCCAGTAGACCGGACAGGGCGGTGAACACTGAAGCTTTCTTT | CASRPDRAVNTEAFF
TRBJ1-1 | NA | NA | TRBV6-6 | TGTGCCAGCAGTTACAGCGGGCACCCGAACACTGAAGCTTTCTTT | CASSYSGHPNTEAFF
TRBJ1-2 | NA | NA | TRBV10-2 | TGCGCCAGCAGGACGGACAGCTATGGCTACACCTTC | CASRTDSYGYTF
TRBJ2-1 | NA | TRBD1 | TRBV6-1 | TGTGCCAGCAGTGAAGGGGACAGCCAAAAAACAATTTTTAGTGAGCAGTTCTTC | CASSEGDSQKTIFSEQFF
TRBJ2-3 | NA | NA | TRBV5-1 | TGCGCCAGCAGCTTGGACCTCGGGGGAGATACGCAGTATTTT | CASSLDLGGDTQYF
TRBJ2-3 | NA | TRBD2 | TRBV7-2 | TGTGCCAGCAGCCCCCGGGCAGTAGCGGGGGGGAGCACAGATACGCAGTATTTT | CASSPRAVAGGSTDTQYF
TRBJ1-2 | NA | NA | TRBV10-3 | TGTGCCATCAGTGAGGGCAGGGTAAACTATGGCTACACCTTC | CAISEGRVNYGYTF
TRBJ2-1 | once | NA | TRBV6-6 | TGTGCCAGCAGTTATGGCAGGGTGACTGAGCAGTTCTTC | CASSYGRVTEQFF
TRBJ1-6 | NA | TRBD1 | TRBV30 | TGTGCCTGGCAGACAGGGGGGAATTCACCCCTCCACTTT | CAWQTGGNSPLHF
TRBJ1-1 | NA | NA | TRBV7-9 | TGTGCCAGCAGCCCGACCCAGGCGAACACTGAAGCTTTCTTT | CASSPTQANTEAFF
TRBJ2-7 | NA | NA | TRBV10-3 | TGTGCCATCAGTGTTAACTCCTACGAGCAGTACTTC | CAISVNSYEQYF
TRBJ2-4 | NA | TRBD1 | TRBV5-8 | TGTGCCAGCAGCTTGGCCGACAGGGCCTTCTCATTCAAAAACATTCAGTACTTC | CASSLADRAFSFKNIQYF
TRBJ2-4 | NA | TRBD1 | TRBV29-1 | TGCAGCGCTTTGACAGGGGTGGACATTCAGTACTTC | CSALTGVDIQYF
TRBJ1-2 | NA | TRBD1 | TRBV27 | TGTGCCAGCAGTTTATCCGCGACAGGGCCGAACTATGGCTACACCTTC | CASSLSATGPNYGYTF
TRBJ2-1 | NA | NA | TRBV4-3 | TGCGCCAGCAGCCTTGGACCGGGGGACGGTGAGCAGTTCTTC | CASSLGPGDGEQFF
TRBJ2-7 | NA | NA | TRBV5-1 | TGCGCCAGCAGCCCCGGCCGGGGAGGTGGCTCCTACGAGCAGTACTTC | CASSPGRGGGSYEQYF
TRBJ2-1 | NA | NA | TRBV5-6 | TGTGCCAGCAGCTCCGTCGGGTCGCTTGGTTACAATGAGCAGTTCTTC | CASSSVGSLGYNEQFF